This T cell receptor beta chain was profiled in a study of identical twins. The study, taken as a whole, reports: Where out-of-frame alpha sequences were twin-shared, they showed excess low generation probability. Weaker excess twin sharing was observed in beta out-of-frame sequences.

Notes on this clonotype: Its target is not known.

TCRdb independently ran MiXCR on the 5' RACE reads; one entry per CDR3 protein. The repertoire consists of roughly 470,000 distinct CDR3 sequences, with 14% occurring once and the leading ten covering approximately 0.98%. The same data also went into a second study, on yellow fever vaccine responses in identical twins.

This clonotype originated in a woman younger than 30 in good health. Source material: CD4+ T cells sorted from blood.

The CDR3, as DNA: TGTGCCAGCAGCTTATTCCTCGGGGGAGAGACCCAGTACTTC. Encoded protein: CASSLFLGGETQYF. This rearrangement joins TRBV7-2 to TRBJ2-5; maybe TRBD2 (6 bases). The V end was cut by 2 bases, the J end by 4 bases, with 11 bases between. The CDR3 contains 14 residues. Per germline, CDR1 SGHTA and CDR2 FQGNSA.